The rows below give T cell receptor beta chains drawn from one sample of a study of blood T cells in healthy people across ages. TCRdb reprocessed the 5' RACE reads with MiXCR, giving one entry per CDR3 protein. Of 1.5 million to 2 million distinct CDR3 sequences detected, roughly two fifths appear once; the ten largest clones hold roughly 23%. The sequenced sample consisted of blood. These receptors were obtained from a human donor in good health. Each CDR3 is given with its conserved first and last residue. Fields, in order: D gene, J gene, clone size, V gene, CDR3 length, CDR3 DNA, CDR3 protein. The D gene is left open where the match is weak. Clone size appears in some rows only: once, few, many, or a class for an expanded clone.

NA,TRBJ1-6,NA,TRBV4-3,16,TGCGCCAGCAGCCAAGAGGCCAGCTCCTATAATTCACCCCTCCACTTT,CASSQEASSYNSPLHF
NA,TRBJ1-1,NA,TRBV6-5,14,TGTGCCAGCAGGAAACAGGTTGGGGACACTGAAGCTTTCTTT,CASRKQVGDTEAFF
TRBD1,TRBJ2-5,NA,TRBV10-3,16,TGTGCCATCAGTGAGTCGGTCGGGACAGGGGCCGAGACCCAGTACTTC,CAISESVGTGAETQYF
NA,TRBJ2-3,NA,TRBV20-1,13,TGCAGTGCTAGAGATCTGAGGGCAGATACGCAGTATTTT,CSARDLRADTQYF
NA,TRBJ1-5,NA,TRBV6-5,15,TGTGCCAGCAGTAGGTCCGGGGTTAGCAATCAGCCCCAGCATTTT,CASSRSGVSNQPQHF
NA,TRBJ1-2,NA,TRBV20-1,13,TGCAGTGCCACCCGGGACGGTGACTATGGCTACACCTTC,CSATRDGDYGYTF
NA,TRBJ2-2,NA,TRBV27,15,TGTGCCAGCAGTTTATCGATGGTTCACACCGGGGAGCTGTTTTTT,CASSLSMVHTGELFF
NA,TRBJ2-1,few,TRBV20-1,12,TGCAGTGCCTCAACAGTGAGCAATGAGCAGTTCTTC,CSASTVSNEQFF
TRBD1,TRBJ1-1,few,TRBV6-5,12,TGTGCCAGCAGTAGAACAGGGGGTGAAGCTTTCTTT,CASSRTGGEAFF
NA,TRBJ2-3,few,TRBV4-1,9,TGCGCCAGCATAGATACGCAGTATTTT,CASIDTQYF
TRBD1,TRBJ2-7,NA,TRBV20-1,19,TGCAGTGCTAGAGATATCCGGGACAGGGAAGGGTTTAGCTCCTACGAGCAGTACTTC,CSARDIRDREGFSSYEQYF
NA,TRBJ1-1,NA,TRBV12-3/TRBV12-4,12,TGTGCCAGCAGACCAGGGGCCACTGAAGCTTTCTTT,CASRPGATEAFF
NA,TRBJ1-1,once,TRBV15,14,TGTGCCACCGCAAGGTACGGAGCTGACACTGAAGCTTTCTTT,CATARYGADTEAFF
TRBD1,TRBJ2-7,NA,TRBV7-7,15,TGTGCCAGCAGCTTAGAACAGGGGGTTACCTACGAGCAGTACTTC,CASSLEQGVTYEQYF
NA,TRBJ1-2,few,TRBV6-2/TRBV6-3,13,TGTGCCAGCAGTTATCCGGGACAATCTGGCTACACCTTC,CASSYPGQSGYTF
NA,TRBJ2-3,NA,TRBV12-3/TRBV12-4,16,TGTGCCAGCAGTTTTTGGGGTTTGCCTAGCACAGATACGCAGTATTTT,CASSFWGLPSTDTQYF
TRBD1,TRBJ1-1,NA,TRBV12-3/TRBV12-4,16,TGTGCCAGCAGTCTCCGGGACAGGTTTTGGGTCACTGAAGCTTTCTTT,CASSLRDRFWVTEAFF
TRBD2,TRBJ2-5,few,TRBV5-1,16,TGCGCCAGCAGCCATCCGGGGAGCGGGGGGGCCAATGAGCAGTACTTC,CASSHPGSGGANEQYF
NA,TRBJ2-1,NA,TRBV6-4,15,TGTGCCAGCAGTGACGGTTTGGGAGGAGGCAATGAGCAGTTCTTC,CASSDGLGGGNEQFF
NA,TRBJ1-1,few,TRBV20-1,12,TGCAGTGCACCGACAGTAGGAGATGGAGCTTTCTTT,CSAPTVGDGAFF
NA,TRBJ1-2,NA,TRBV6-2/TRBV6-3,17,TGTGCCAGCAGTGCGCCGGGCCTAAGGTTCCGAAGTCGGAGCTACACCTTC,CASSAPGLRFRSRSYTF
NA,TRBJ2-7,few,TRBV20-1,13,TGCAGTACTAGAGACCCGCAACTAGAAAGGGAGTACTTC,CSTRDPQLEREYF
NA,TRBJ2-5,NA,TRBV28,15,TGTGCCAGCAGTTTACTAAGGGAAGACCAAGAGACCCAGTACTTC,CASSLLREDQETQYF
NA,TRBJ2-3,NA,TRBV5-1,17,TGCGCCAGCAGCCCGATCACTGCGGGGGCTAGCACAGATACGCAGTATTTT,CASSPITAGASTDTQYF
NA,TRBJ1-2,NA,TRBV12-3/TRBV12-4,14,TGTGCCAGCAGCTTTGGTGAGACGGTCTATGGCTACACCTTC,CASSFGETVYGYTF
TRBD1,TRBJ2-4,NA,TRBV7-9,12,TGTGCCAGCAGCATTGGGACAGCTGAGCAGTACTTC,CASSIGTAEQYF
NA,TRBJ2-6,NA,TRBV7-2,17,TGTGCCAGCAGCTTAGGATCAGGGAACTCTGGGGCCAACGTCCTGACTTTC,CASSLGSGNSGANVLTF
NA,TRBJ2-6,once,TRBV28,17,TGTGCCAGCAGTTCCTCGTCCGACGGCTCTGGGGCCAACGTCCTGACTTTC,CASSSSSDGSGANVLTF
NA,TRBJ2-5,NA,TRBV29-1,12,TGCAGCGTTGAAGGCCCTGGAGAGACCCAGTACTTC,CSVEGPGETQYF
TRBD1,TRBJ2-7,NA,TRBV5-5,17,TGTGCCAGCAGCTTCCCGTACACCGGGACAGGGGGTGGCGAGCAGTACTTC,CASSFPYTGTGGGEQYF
NA,TRBJ1-1,NA,TRBV9,12,TGTGCCAGCAGCGTGGAGGGAGATCGGGCTTTCTTT,CASSVEGDRAFF
TRBD1,TRBJ1-2,few,TRBV7-2,16,TGTGCCAGCAGCGTACCGGGACAGCCAAATAACTATGGCTACACCTTC,CASSVPGQPNNYGYTF
NA,TRBJ1-1,NA,TRBV6-5,15,TGTGCCAACAGTTACTCCACGACAGTGAACACTGAAGCTTTCTTT,CANSYSTTVNTEAFF
TRBD2,TRBJ2-1,NA,TRBV20-1,15,TGCAGTGCTGACCCCGGGACTAGGACTTACAATGAGCAGTTCTTC,CSADPGTRTYNEQFF
TRBD2,TRBJ2-7,NA,TRBV20-1,16,TGCAGTGCTAGAGATGTCTCCGCTAGCGGTTTGACGGGACAGTACTTC,CSARDVSASGLTGQYF
TRBD2,TRBJ2-1,NA,TRBV6-6,16,TGTGCCAGCAGTCCGACTAGCGGGGGCCTTGGGAGTGAGCAGTTCTTC,CASSPTSGGLGSEQFF
NA,TRBJ2-2,few,TRBV20-1,12,TGCAGTGCTAGAGCAGTTCCCGGGGAGCTGTTTTTT,CSARAVPGELFF
NA,TRBJ2-7,few,TRBV7-9,13,TGTGCCAGCAGTTCCAGTCCACCCTACGAGCAGTACTTC,CASSSSPPYEQYF
NA,TRBJ2-3,NA,TRBV5-1,14,TGCGCCAGCAGCTTGGTTAAGAGCACAGATACGCAGTATTTT,CASSLVKSTDTQYF
NA,TRBJ2-1,NA,TRBV28,14,TGTGCCAGCAGTATGGGGGCAGGGTTTAATGAGCAGTTCTTC,CASSMGAGFNEQFF
NA,TRBJ2-3,few,TRBV27,16,TGTGCCAGCAGCCATTCCGCAGGGGAGGTCACAGATACGCAGTATTTT,CASSHSAGEVTDTQYF
NA,TRBJ1-1,few,TRBV10-3,14,TGTGCCATCAGTGATAAGGGGATAGGCACTGAAGCTTTCTTT,CAISDKGIGTEAFF
NA,TRBJ2-7,NA,TRBV20-1,14,TGCAGTGCGAATCCGACAAGGGGTTTGGGGGAGCAGTACTTC,CSANPTRGLGEQYF
NA,TRBJ2-3,NA,TRBV29-1,14,TGCACCGTATTGGGGGCCCCATCTGGAGATACGCAGTATTTT,CTVLGAPSGDTQYF
NA,TRBJ2-5,few,TRBV10-3,12,TGTGCCATCAGTGAGTCCGTAGAGACCCAGTACTTC,CAISESVETQYF
TRBD2,TRBJ2-1,NA,TRBV7-3,19,TGTGCCAGCAGCTTAAATCCGGGACTAGTGGGGTTTTCCTACAATGAGCAGTTCTTC,CASSLNPGLVGFSYNEQFF
TRBD1,TRBJ2-6,few,TRBV7-6,14,TGTGCCAGCAGCGGGGGACAGTGGGCCAACGTCCTGACTTTC,CASSGGQWANVLTF
TRBD2,TRBJ2-3,once,TRBV29-1,15,TGCAGCGTTCAAGGGGCTAGCGGTAGCACAGATACGCAGTATTTT,CSVQGASGSTDTQYF
NA,TRBJ2-1,many,TRBV27,13,TGTGCCAGCAGTACCGGACTATACAATGAGCAGTTCTTC,CASSTGLYNEQFF
NA,TRBJ1-5,NA,TRBV15,17,TGTGCCACCAGCCTAACCCATAGCTATTATAGCAATCAGCCCCAGCATTTT,CATSLTHSYYSNQPQHF
NA,TRBJ1-5,NA,TRBV24-1,15,TGTGCCACCAGTGATTGGGATGAAAGGGGTCAGCCCCAGCATTTT,CATSDWDERGQPQHF
NA,TRBJ2-7,few,TRBV9,14,TGTGCCAGCAGCGTAGAGATACTGATGGGCGAGCAGTACTTC,CASSVEILMGEQYF
TRBD1,TRBJ2-5,few,TRBV6-2/TRBV6-3,14,TGTGCCAGCAGCTACATCGACAGGGGAGAGACCCAGTACTTC,CASSYIDRGETQYF
NA,TRBJ1-6,few,TRBV5-1,16,TGCGCCAGCCGCCAATCAGGGACTACTACCAATTCACCCCTCCACTTT,CASRQSGTTTNSPLHF
NA,TRBJ2-7,NA,TRBV3-1,16,TGTGCCAGCAGCCAGGCCGGGACTCACATGTCCTACGAGCAGTACTTC,CASSQAGTHMSYEQYF
NA,TRBJ2-5,NA,TRBV5-1,16,TGCGCCAGCAGCTTGGGGACGGGACTGAATCAAGAGACCCAGTACTTC,CASSLGTGLNQETQYF
TRBD2,TRBJ2-7,NA,TRBV4-1,16,TGCGCCAGCAGCCTACGACCGCCAAGCGGGGGGTACGAGCAGTACTTC,CASSLRPPSGGYEQYF